This T cell receptor beta chain was identified in a study of regulatory T cells in long-lasting Graves disease. Whole-study context: With positive TSH receptor antibodies and over 5 years of antithyroid drugs, Graves' disease was considered persistent.

TCR beta libraries were built with iRepertoire HTBI primers and Arm-PCR of CDR3 regions. TCRdb used MiXCR to reprocess the multiplex PCR reads, holding one entry per CDR3 protein. The sample has about 430,000 distinct CDR3 sequences, around a fifth seen once. Points from the study as a whole: In persistent patients, shared public clonotypes (around 2,500) outnumbered those in new patients (approximately 970). Persistent disease was characterized by preferential usage of TRBV28, TRBJ1-2 and TRBJ2-5.

The time point denotes: persistent/refractory GD, antithyroid drugs over 5 years with positive TRAb. PBMC RNA was the source of the TCR library. As for this clonotype: Its cognate antigen is unknown. Sequence at one end of the junction differs from germline and may be a read error.

Germline V gene sequence: CDR1 SGHRS, CDR2 YFSETQ. This CDR3 has 11 residues. The chain recombines TRBV5-1 with TRBJ2-3, with D tentatively TRBD2 (5 bases). The clonotype comes from a female donor with Graves disease. The input for sequencing was peripheral blood mononuclear cells (PBMCs), taken when the disease was refractory, from a patient treated with antithyroid drugs. The CDR3 coding sequence is TGTGCCAGCACCCAGCGGGATACGCAGTATTTT. Its translation: CASTQRDTQYF. Full variable domain (missing parts from reference TRBV5-1 and TRBJ2-3): KAGVTQTPRYLIKTRGQQVTLSCSPISGHRSVSWYQQTPGQGLQFLFEYFSETQRNKGNFPGRFSGRQFSNSRSEMNVSTLELGDSALYLCASTQRDTQYFGPGTRLTVL.